The subject of this entry is one T cell receptor (beta chain). The CDR3 length is 15 residues. From germline, CDR1 is SGHVS and CDR2 FNYEAQ. V lost 1 base and J lost 6, with 15 bases in between. Original analysis: Quantification of nucleated cells was approximated via reference gene primer amplification. The assay was immunoSEQ multiplex PCR, and TCRdb's table has in-frame clones only and misses some. V, J and clone size were drawn from that table, and D and trimming were deduced from the DNA. The sample includes about 280,000 clones, around 88% of them seen just once. These data come from a study of blood T cell repertoires in COVID-19.

The source is a woman aged 40 to 55 who had recovered from COVID-19. The chain has TRBV7-6 and TRBJ2-5; a weak D match, TRBD2 (7 bases). Material: PBMCs or T cells enriched from blood (not recorded which). The DNA of the CDR3 is TGTGCCAGCAGCTTAGAGGGGGGGAACAGCCAGACCCAGTACTTC. It yields the protein CASSLEGGNSQTQYF. The full variable domain, rest sourced from reference TRBV7-6 and TRBJ2-5, is GAGVSQSPRYKVTKRGQDVALRCDPISGHVSLYWYRQALGQGPEFLTYFNYEAQQDKSGLPNDRFSAERPEGSISTLTIQRTEQRDSAMYRCASSLEGGNSQTQYFGPGTRLLVL.